This entry describes one TCR beta chain. This entry belongs to a study of T cell changes during pregnancy in multiple sclerosis. Per the germline V gene, CDR1 is SGDLS and CDR2 is YYNGEE. The CDR3 runs 14 residues. V was pared by 0 bases and J by 1 base, with 8 bases between. Only in-frame clones appear in the TCRdb table, and some are missing; sequencing was by immunoSEQ multiplex PCR. Seen here are just under 65,000 clones, roughly 96% observed once, and the top ten hold 2% to 2.5%. Sample: CD8+ T cells from peripheral blood mononuclear cells, taken after pregnancy. The V gene is TRBV9, the J gene TRBJ2-7; D is ambiguous. This receptor was identified in a female donor with multiple sclerosis, enrolled in a pregnancy study. The CDR3 DNA reads as TGTGCCAGCAGCGTAGTACCCGGTTCCTACGAGCAGTACTTC. Amino acids: CASSVVPGSYEQYF.